This T cell receptor (beta chain) was observed in a study of control samples from healthy donors and cancer patients (dated by TCRdb to the early 2020s). Libraries were prepared through the immunoSEQ multiplex PCR assay. In TCRdb, the immuneACCESS table is reduced to in-frame sequences with V and J assigned. These tables do not hold every clone; where another copy was compared, an unresolved V gene accounts for under half, and the others remain unexplained. The sample table records tens of thousands of clones; approximately 89% of these occur just once. The top ten clones comprise roughly 5.5% of the sample. Comments on this clone: The target of this receptor is not known. No per-base quality is available; no much larger clone lies one base away.

The CDR3 covers 12 residues, taking in both the cysteine and the phenylalanine. The retained sequence is limited to the CDR3, 36 bases, with the frame set at the first base. CDR1 and CDR2 are drawn from the germline V gene: SGHAT, FQNNGV. The source is a man in his sixties with colorectal cancer. Sequencing was carried out using PBMCs. The chain links TRBV11-2 with TRBJ2-5; the D segment is perhaps TRBD1 or TRBD2, each sharing 6 matched bases. The nucleotide sequence is given as TGTGCTTGTACGGGGGCACAAGAGACCCAGTACTTC. This codes for CACTGAQETQYF.